The T cell receptor (beta chain) under discussion was sequenced for a study of tumor-infiltrating lymphocytes in localized non-small cell lung cancer. Findings of the study overall: Only some patients had TCR sequencing, depending on available tissue. Higher tumor T cell infiltration than in uninvolved lung was supported by TCRbeta sequencing.

Turning to this clone: The antigen remains unidentified.

Germline V lookup: CDR1 MDHEN, CDR2 SYDVKM. CDR3 size: 16 residues. Trimming cost V 4 bases and J 6 bases; bases outside gene matches: 6. The protocol was immunoSEQ multiplex PCR, while the TCRdb copy is restricted to in-frame clones and leaves out a portion. The table records 5,800 or so clones, approximately 72% of them present only once. This receptor was obtained from a human donor with non-small cell lung cancer. Specimen: uninvolved lung tissue not adjacent to the tumor. The rearrangement links TRBV28 to TRBJ1-4, with 12 nucleotides matching TRBD1. The CDR3 coding sequence is TGTGCCAGCAGTTCACGGGACAGGGGGCTAGATGAAAAACTGTTTTTT. This codes for CASSSRDRGLDEKLFF.